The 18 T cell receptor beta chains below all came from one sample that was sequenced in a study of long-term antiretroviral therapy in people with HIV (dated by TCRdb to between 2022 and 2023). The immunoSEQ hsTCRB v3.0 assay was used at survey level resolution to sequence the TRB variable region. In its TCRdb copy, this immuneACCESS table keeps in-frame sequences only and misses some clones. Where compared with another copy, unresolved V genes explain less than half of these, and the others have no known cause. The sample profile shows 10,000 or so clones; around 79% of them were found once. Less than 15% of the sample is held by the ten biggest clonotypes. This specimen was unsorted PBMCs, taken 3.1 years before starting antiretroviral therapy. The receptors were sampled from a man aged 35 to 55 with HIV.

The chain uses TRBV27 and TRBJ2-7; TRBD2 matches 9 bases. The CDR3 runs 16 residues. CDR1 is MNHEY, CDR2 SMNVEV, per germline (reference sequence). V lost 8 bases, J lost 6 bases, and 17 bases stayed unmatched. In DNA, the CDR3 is TGTGCCAGCTCCCTCGCGGCTAGCGGGACTTTCGGCGAGCAGTACTTC. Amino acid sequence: CASSLAASGTFGEQYF.

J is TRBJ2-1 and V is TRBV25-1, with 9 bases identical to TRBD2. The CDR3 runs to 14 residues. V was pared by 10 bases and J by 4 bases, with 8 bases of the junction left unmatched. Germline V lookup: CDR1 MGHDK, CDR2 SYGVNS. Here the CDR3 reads CATQLAGFYNEQFF. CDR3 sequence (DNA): TGTGCCACCCAACTAGCGGGTTTTTACAATGAGCAGTTCTTC.

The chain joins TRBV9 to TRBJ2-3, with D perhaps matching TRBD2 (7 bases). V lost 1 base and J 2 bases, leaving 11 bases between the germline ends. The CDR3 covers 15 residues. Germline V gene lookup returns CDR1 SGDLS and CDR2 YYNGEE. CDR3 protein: CASSVRAGHTDTQYF. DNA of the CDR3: TGTGCCAGCAGCGTACGAGCGGGACACACAGATACGCAGTATTTT.

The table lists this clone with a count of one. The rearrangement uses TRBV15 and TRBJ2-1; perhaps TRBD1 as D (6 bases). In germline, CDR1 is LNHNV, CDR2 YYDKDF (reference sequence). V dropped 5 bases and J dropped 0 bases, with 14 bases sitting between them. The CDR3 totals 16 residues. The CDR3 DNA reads TGTGCCACCAGCCAGAGAGGGGGTTACTCCTACAATGAGCAGTTCTTC. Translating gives CATSQRGGYSYNEQFF.

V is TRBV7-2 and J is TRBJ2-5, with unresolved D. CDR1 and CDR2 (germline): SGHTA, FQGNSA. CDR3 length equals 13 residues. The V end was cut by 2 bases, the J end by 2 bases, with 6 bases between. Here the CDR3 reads CASSLPFQETQYF. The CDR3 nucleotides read TGTGCCAGCAGCTTACCTTTTCAAGAGACCCAGTACTTC.

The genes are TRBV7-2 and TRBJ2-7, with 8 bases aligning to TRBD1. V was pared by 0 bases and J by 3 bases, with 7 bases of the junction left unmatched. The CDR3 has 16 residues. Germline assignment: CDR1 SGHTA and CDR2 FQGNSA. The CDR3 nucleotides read TGTGCCAGCAGCTTAGCTTACAGGGGGAGCAACTACGAGCAGTACTTC. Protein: CASSLAYRGSNYEQYF.

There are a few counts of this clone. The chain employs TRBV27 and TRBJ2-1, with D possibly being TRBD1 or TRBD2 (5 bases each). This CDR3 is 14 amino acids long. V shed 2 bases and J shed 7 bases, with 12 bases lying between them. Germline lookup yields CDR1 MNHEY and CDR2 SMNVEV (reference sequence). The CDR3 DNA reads TGTGCCAGCAGTTTAGGGGGAGCAGGTAATGAGCAGTTCTTC. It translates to CASSLGGAGNEQFF.

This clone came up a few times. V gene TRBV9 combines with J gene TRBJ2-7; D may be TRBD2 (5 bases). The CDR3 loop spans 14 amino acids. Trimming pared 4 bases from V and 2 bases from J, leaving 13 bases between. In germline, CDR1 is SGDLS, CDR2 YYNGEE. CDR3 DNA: TGTGCCAGCAGCCACCGGGGTGGGACCTACGAGCAGTACTTC. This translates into CASSHRGGTYEQYF.

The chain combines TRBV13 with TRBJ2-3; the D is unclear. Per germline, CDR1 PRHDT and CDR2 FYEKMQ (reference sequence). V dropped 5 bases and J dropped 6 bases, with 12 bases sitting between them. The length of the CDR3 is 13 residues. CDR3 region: CASSVSRADTQYF. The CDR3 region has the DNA TGTGCCAGCAGCGTGAGTCGGGCGGATACGCAGTATTTT.

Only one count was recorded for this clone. The CDR3 DNA follows: TGTGCCTGGACCCCGGGACGCAAAAGCGGGGATACGCAGTATTTT. This sequence encodes CAWTPGRKSGDTQYF. The rearrangement uses TRBV30 and TRBJ2-3, with D possibly TRBD2 on 6 matching bases. V lost 4 bases and J 6 bases, leaving 20 bases between the germline ends. This CDR3 region has 15 residues. Germline V gene lookup returns CDR1 GTSNPN and CDR2 SVGIG (reference sequence).

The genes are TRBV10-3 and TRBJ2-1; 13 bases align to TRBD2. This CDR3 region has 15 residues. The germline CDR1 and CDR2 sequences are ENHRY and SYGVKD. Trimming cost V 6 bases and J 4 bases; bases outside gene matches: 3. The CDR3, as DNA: TGTGCCATCAGGGGGACTAGCGGGAATTACAATGAGCAGTTCTTC. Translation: CAIRGTSGNYNEQFF.

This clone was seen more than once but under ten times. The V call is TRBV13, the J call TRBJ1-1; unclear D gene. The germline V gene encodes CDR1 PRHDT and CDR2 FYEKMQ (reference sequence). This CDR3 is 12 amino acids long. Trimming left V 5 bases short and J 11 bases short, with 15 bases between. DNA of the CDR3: TGTGCCAGCAGCCCCCGCGCCCTAGGGGCTTTCTTT. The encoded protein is CASSPRALGAFF.

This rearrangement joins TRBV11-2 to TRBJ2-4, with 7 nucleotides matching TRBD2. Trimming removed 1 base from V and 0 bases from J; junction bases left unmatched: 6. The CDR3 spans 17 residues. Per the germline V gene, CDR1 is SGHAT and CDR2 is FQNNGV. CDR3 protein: CASSLGGGAGAKNIQYF. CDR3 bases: TGTGCCAGCAGCTTAGGGGGAGGGGCGGGAGCCAAAAACATTCAGTACTTC.

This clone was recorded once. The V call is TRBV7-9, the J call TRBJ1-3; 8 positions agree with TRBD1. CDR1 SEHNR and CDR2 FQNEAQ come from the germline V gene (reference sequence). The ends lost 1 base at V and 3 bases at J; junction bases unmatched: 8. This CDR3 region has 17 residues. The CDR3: CASSLVRNRGYGNTIYF. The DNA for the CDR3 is TGTGCCAGCAGCTTAGTGAGGAACAGGGGGTATGGAAACACCATATATTTT.

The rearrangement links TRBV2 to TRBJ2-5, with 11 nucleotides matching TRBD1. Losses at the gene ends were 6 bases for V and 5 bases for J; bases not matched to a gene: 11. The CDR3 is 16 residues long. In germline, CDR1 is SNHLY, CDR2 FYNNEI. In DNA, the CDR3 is TGTGCCAGCAGCTTCAACCGGGACAGGGGGAAGGAGACCCAGTACTTC. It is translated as CASSFNRDRGKETQYF.

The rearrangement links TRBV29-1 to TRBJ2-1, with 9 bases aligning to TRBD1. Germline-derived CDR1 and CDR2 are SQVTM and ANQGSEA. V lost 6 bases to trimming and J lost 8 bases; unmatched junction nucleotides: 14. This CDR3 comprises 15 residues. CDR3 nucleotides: TGCAGCGTCGGGACCACCGGGACAGGGCGGGATGAGCAGTTCTTC. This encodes CSVGTTGTGRDEQFF.

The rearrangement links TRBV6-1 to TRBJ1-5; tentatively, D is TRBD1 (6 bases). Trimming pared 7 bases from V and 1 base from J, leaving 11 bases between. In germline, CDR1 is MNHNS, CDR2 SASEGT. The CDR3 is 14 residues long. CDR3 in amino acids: CASTQGTSNQPQHF. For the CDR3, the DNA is TGTGCCAGCACCCAGGGGACGAGCAATCAGCCCCAGCATTTT.

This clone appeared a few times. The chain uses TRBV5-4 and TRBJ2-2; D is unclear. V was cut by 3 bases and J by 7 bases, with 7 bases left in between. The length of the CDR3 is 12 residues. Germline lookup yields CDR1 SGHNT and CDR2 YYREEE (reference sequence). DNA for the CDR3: TGTGCCAGCAGCTACCGAGGCGGGGAGCTGTTTTTT. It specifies CASSYRGGELFF.